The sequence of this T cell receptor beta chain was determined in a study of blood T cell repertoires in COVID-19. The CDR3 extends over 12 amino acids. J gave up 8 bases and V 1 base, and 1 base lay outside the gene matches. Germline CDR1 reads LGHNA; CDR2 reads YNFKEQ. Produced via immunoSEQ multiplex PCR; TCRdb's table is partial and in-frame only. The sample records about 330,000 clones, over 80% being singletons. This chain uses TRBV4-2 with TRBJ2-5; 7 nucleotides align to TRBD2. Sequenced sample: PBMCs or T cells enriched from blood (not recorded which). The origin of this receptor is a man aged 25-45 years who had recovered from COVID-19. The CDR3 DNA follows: TGTGCCAGCAGCCAAGGGGGGGGAACCCAGTACTTC. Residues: CASSQGGGTQYF.